This T cell receptor beta chain was documented in a study of shared clonotypes between healthy human individuals. Study findings and constraints: Compared with clonotypes that all four donors shared, non-shared clonotypes had lower generation probabilities.

Sequencing used immunoSEQ multiplex PCR; TCRdb keeps in-frame clones, though not all of them. The table has about 2.3 million clones, 85% to 95% seen once. On this clone: Its antigen is as yet unknown.

The V end was cut by 5 bases, the J end by 4 bases, with 14 bases between. CDR3 length: 14 residues. Germline loops: CDR1 MNHEY, CDR2 SMNVEV (reference sequence). The chain recombines TRBV27 with TRBJ1-1; a possible D gene is TRBD1 (6 bases). The sequence was obtained from a man between 18 and 29 years old in good health. Some clones in this sample may be carry-over from other donors' samples. Sequenced material: naive CD4+ T cells from PBMCs. The sample's subset: CD45RA+ positively selected. The chain's CDR3 is CASSQTTGATEAFF. CDR3 DNA: TGTGCCAGCAGTCAAACGACAGGAGCCACTGAAGCTTTCTTT.